The rows below give T cell receptor beta chains drawn from one sample of a study of shared clonotypes between healthy human individuals. Sequencing used immunoSEQ multiplex PCR; TCRdb keeps in-frame clones, though not all of them. Among hundreds of thousands of clones, more than 85% were seen once, and the ten largest hold approximately 25%. What was sequenced was naive CD8+ T cells sorted from blood. The receptors stem from a man between 25 and 39 years old in good health. Each CDR3 is given with its conserved first and last residue. The D gene is left open where the match is weak. Not all rows give a size; the values are once, few, many and, for expanded clones, a class.

>NA|once|TRBJ2-1|TRBV7-6
CASSLAPGLSSYNEQFF
TGTGCCAGCAGCTTAGCCCCGGGACTTAGCTCCTACAATGAGCAGTTCTTC
>TRBD1|NA|TRBJ1-2|TRBV27
CASSLTGGHGYTF
TGTGCCAGCAGTTTGACAGGGGGCCATGGCTACACCTTC
>NA|few|TRBJ2-7|TRBV11-2
CASSLRGEGVFRVEQYF
TGTGCCAGCAGTCTTCGTGGGGAGGGGGTCTTTCGGGTCGAGCAGTACTTC
>NA|NA|TRBJ2-6|TRBV9
CASSAGTTPYSGANVLTF
TGTGCCAGCAGCGCCGGGACAACTCCTTACTCTGGGGCCAACGTCCTGACTTTC
>NA|NA|TRBJ2-7|TRBV10-3
CAISEEGYEQYF
TGTGCCATCAGTGAGGAGGGCTACGAGCAGTACTTC
>TRBD2|NA|TRBJ2-3|TRBV7-9
CASNQLWKEAGATDTQYF
TGTGCCAGCAACCAACTGTGGAAGGAAGCGGGAGCTACAGATACGCAGTATTTT
>TRBD2|many|TRBJ2-7|TRBV5-4
CASSNRDYDYYEQYF
TGTGCCAGCAGCAACCGGGACTACGACTACTACGAGCAGTACTTC
>TRBD2|NA|TRBJ2-2|TRBV28
CASSLEREWTGELFF
TGTGCCAGCAGTTTAGAGCGGGAGTGGACCGGGGAGCTGTTTTTT
>NA|NA|TRBJ1-2|TRBV29-1
CSVEDRSGYTF
TGCAGCGTTGAAGATCGGAGTGGCTACACCTTC
>NA|once|TRBJ2-5|TRBV27
CASSYGGSQETQYF
TGTGCCAGCAGTTATGGTGGCTCCCAAGAGACCCAGTACTTC
>NA|NA|TRBJ2-7|TRBV28
CASSLAGTSYEQYF
TGTGCCAGCAGCTTGGCCGGGACATCCTACGAGCAGTACTTC
>NA|NA|TRBJ2-1|TRBV2
CASSDTGASIYNEQFF
TGTGCCAGCAGTGATACGGGGGCATCCATCTACAATGAGCAGTTCTTC
>NA|NA|TRBJ2-6|TRBV4-1
CASSQDTGTGANVLTF
TGCGCCAGCAGCCAAGATACGGGTACCGGGGCCAACGTCCTGACTTTC
>NA|NA|TRBJ2-1|TRBV2
CASSYPRDQGRDEQFF
TGTGCCAGCAGTTACCCCCGGGACCAAGGGAGAGATGAGCAGTTCTTC
>NA|once|TRBJ1-2|TRBV11-2
CASSPGWDSYGYTF
TGTGCCAGCAGCCCGGGCTGGGATAGCTATGGCTACACCTTC
>TRBD1|NA|TRBJ1-2|TRBV7-9
CASSPGTGPYGYTF
TGTGCCAGCAGCCCGGGGACAGGTCCCTATGGCTACACCTTC
>TRBD2|NA|TRBJ2-7|TRBV9
CASSDGRQGGEQYF
TGTGCCAGCAGCGACGGGAGGCAGGGTGGGGAGCAGTACTTC
>TRBD1|NA|TRBJ2-7|TRBV6-5
CASSYGQGVGEQYF
TGTGCCAGCAGTTACGGGCAGGGGGTGGGTGAGCAGTACTTC
>NA|NA|TRBJ2-2|TRBV10-1
CASSESNRMTNTGELFF
TGCGCCAGCAGTGAGTCGAACAGGATGACGAACACCGGGGAGCTGTTTTTT
>NA|NA|TRBJ1-1|TRBV2
CASSPGGPWYTEAFF
TGTGCCAGCAGCCCGGGGGGACCGTGGTACACTGAAGCTTTCTTT
>NA|NA|TRBJ1-1|TRBV11-3
CASSSIGNTEAFF
TGTGCCAGCAGCTCAATCGGGAACACTGAAGCTTTCTTT
>NA|NA|TRBJ2-1|TRBV19
CASSREIASYNEQFF
TGTGCCAGTAGCCGCGAGATTGCGTCCTACAATGAGCAGTTCTTC
>TRBD1|NA|TRBJ2-1|TRBV5-8
CASSYTGGVYNEQFF
TGTGCCAGCAGCTACACAGGGGGTGTCTACAATGAGCAGTTCTTC
>NA|NA|TRBJ2-5|TRBV6-5
CASSYRESRLETQYF
TGTGCCAGCAGTTACCGGGAATCGAGGCTGGAGACCCAGTACTTC
>NA|NA|TRBJ1-4|TRBV4-3
CASSQDLRGDGDEKLFF
TGCGCCAGCAGCCAAGATCTACGGGGAGATGGTGATGAAAAACTGTTTTTT
>TRBD2|NA|TRBJ2-1|TRBV18
CASSPPARLAGKLLNEQFF
TGTGCCAGCTCACCACCCGCTAGACTAGCGGGAAAACTTCTTAATGAGCAGTTCTTC
>NA|NA|TRBJ2-7|TRBV15
CATSRTANVGYEQYF
TGTGCCACCAGCCGGACAGCAAATGTGGGCTACGAGCAGTACTTC
>NA|NA|TRBJ2-7|TRBV7-9
CASSITVFPYEQYF
TGTGCCAGCAGCATCACAGTTTTTCCCTACGAGCAGTACTTC
>TRBD2|NA|TRBJ2-7|TRBV9
CASSPQLSGGTYEQYF
TGTGCCAGCAGCCCCCAACTTAGCGGGGGGACCTACGAGCAGTACTTC
>NA|NA|TRBJ2-5|TRBV21-1
CASSTISWRETQYF
TGTGCCAGCAGCACAATCTCTTGGAGGGAGACCCAGTACTTC
>NA|NA|TRBJ2-3|TRBV6-1
CASSVGASSDTQYF
TGTGCCAGCAGTGTGGGGGCCAGTTCAGATACGCAGTATTTT
>NA|NA|TRBJ2-7|TRBV7-9
CASSHFRGEQYF
TGTGCCAGCAGCCATTTCAGGGGCGAGCAGTACTTC
>NA|NA|TRBJ1-5|TRBV9
CASSGPEDNQPQHF
TGTGCCAGCAGCGGACCGGAAGACAATCAGCCCCAGCATTTT
>NA|NA|TRBJ1-1|TRBV5-8
CASSLVGFAEAFF
TGTGCCAGCAGCTTGGTAGGTTTCGCTGAAGCTTTCTTT
>TRBD1|NA|TRBJ1-2|TRBV7-9
CASPLTGGLGYTF
TGTGCCAGCCCTCTAACAGGGGGCTTGGGCTACACCTTC
>TRBD2|NA|TRBJ2-1|TRBV6-5
CASSYGGSSYNEQFF
TGTGCCAGCAGTTATGGCGGGAGCTCCTACAATGAGCAGTTCTTC
>TRBD1|NA|TRBJ1-3|TRBV9
CASSASGQGRNTIYF
TGTGCCAGCAGCGCCTCCGGACAGGGACGAAACACCATATATTTT
>TRBD1|NA|TRBJ1-1|TRBV11-2
CASSFRQGQNTEAFF
TGTGCCAGCAGCTTCCGACAGGGGCAGAACACTGAAGCTTTCTTT
>TRBD1|NA|TRBJ2-3|TRBV28
CASRGLHRGGTDTQYF
TGTGCCAGCAGGGGGTTACACAGGGGAGGCACAGATACGCAGTATTTT
>NA|NA|TRBJ1-5|TRBV7-9
CASAGAGQPQHF
TGTGCCAGCGCAGGGGCAGGTCAGCCCCAGCATTTT
>NA|NA|TRBJ2-1|TRBV29-1
CSLTGRPYNEQFF
TGCAGTCTTACAGGGCGGCCTTACAATGAGCAGTTCTTC
>TRBD1|NA|TRBJ1-1|TRBV27
CASSPRGGRGTEAFF
TGTGCCAGCAGTCCCAGGGGGGGGAGGGGCACTGAAGCTTTCTTT
>NA|NA|TRBJ1-1|TRBV19
CASRLGGLAFF
TGTGCCAGCAGACTCGGGGGGCTAGCTTTCTTT
>TRBD1|NA|TRBJ1-4|TRBV4-2
CASSQPGGNEKLFF
TGTGCCAGCAGCCAACCAGGGGGTAATGAAAAACTGTTTTTT
>NA|NA|TRBJ2-5|TRBV5-4
CASSLEGAGVYQETQYF
TGTGCCAGCAGCTTGGAAGGGGCAGGGGTCTACCAAGAGACCCAGTACTTC
>NA|NA|TRBJ2-3|TRBV27
CASSLLAVSTDTQYF
TGTGCCAGCAGTTTACTTGCGGTGAGCACAGATACGCAGTATTTT
>NA|few|TRBJ2-7|TRBV7-9
CASSYGDSYEQYF
TGTGCCAGCAGCTATGGGGACTCCTACGAGCAGTACTTC
>TRBD1|once|TRBJ1-3|TRBV30
CAWSVQGGSGNTIYF
TGTGCCTGGAGTGTTCAGGGGGGCTCTGGAAACACCATATATTTT
>NA|NA|TRBJ2-5|TRBV5-4
CASSLGGRYQETQYF
TGTGCCAGCAGCTTGGGGGGAAGGTACCAAGAGACCCAGTACTTC
>NA|NA|TRBJ2-7|TRBV28
CASTMAWRFYEQYF
TGTGCCAGCACCATGGCCTGGAGGTTCTACGAGCAGTACTTC
>NA|NA|TRBJ2-1|TRBV5-4
CASSRSADEQFF
TGTGCCAGCAGCAGATCGGCGGATGAGCAGTTCTTC
>NA|NA|TRBJ2-5|TRBV6-5
CASTHASGYQETQYF
TGTGCCAGCACCCATGCCAGCGGGTACCAAGAGACCCAGTACTTC
>TRBD2|NA|TRBJ2-1|TRBV28
CASSPGLADEQFF
TGTGCCAGCAGTCCGGGACTAGCGGATGAGCAGTTCTTC